Described below is a single T cell receptor beta chain sequence and its context. Its cognate antigen is unknown. The V gene lost 1 base and the J gene lost 8 bases, with 11 bases spanning the gap. CDR3 length: 13 amino acids. The germline gives CDR1 SEHNR, CDR2 FQNEAQ (reference sequence). These data come from a study of cytomegalovirus exposure and HLA in healthy donors. The PCR used 60 Vbeta and 13 Jbeta primers. The protocol was immunoSEQ multiplex PCR, while the TCRdb copy is restricted to in-frame clones and leaves out a portion. The sample comprises 100,000 to 150,000 clones, around three quarters of which are singletons, and approximately 6% rests with the top ten. General study results and limits: According to the study, 150 to 200 TCR beta chains were cytomegalovirus-associated.

The chain recombines TRBV7-9 with TRBJ1-2; no clear D. The sequencing input was PBMCs. The TCR sequence derives from a woman aged 40 to 49 in good health and CMV-seronegative. The CDR3 nucleotides read TGTGCCAGCAGCTTAGAAGACACCCGCGGCTACACCTTC. This translates into CASSLEDTRGYTF.